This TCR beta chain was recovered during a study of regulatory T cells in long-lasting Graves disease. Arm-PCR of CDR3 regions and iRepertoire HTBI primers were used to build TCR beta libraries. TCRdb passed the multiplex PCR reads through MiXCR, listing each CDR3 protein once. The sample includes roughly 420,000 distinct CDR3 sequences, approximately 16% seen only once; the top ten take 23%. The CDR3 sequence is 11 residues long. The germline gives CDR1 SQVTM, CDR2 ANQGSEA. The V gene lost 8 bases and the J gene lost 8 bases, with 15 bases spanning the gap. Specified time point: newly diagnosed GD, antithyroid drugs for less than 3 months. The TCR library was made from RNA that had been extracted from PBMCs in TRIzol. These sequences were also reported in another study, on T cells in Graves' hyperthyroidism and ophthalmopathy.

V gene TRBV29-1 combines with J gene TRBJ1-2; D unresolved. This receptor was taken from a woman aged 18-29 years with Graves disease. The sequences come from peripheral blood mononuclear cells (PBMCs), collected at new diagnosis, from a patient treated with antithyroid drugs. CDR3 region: CSFVAGSGYTF. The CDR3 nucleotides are TGCAGCTTCGTCGCAGGAAGCGGCTACACCTTC.